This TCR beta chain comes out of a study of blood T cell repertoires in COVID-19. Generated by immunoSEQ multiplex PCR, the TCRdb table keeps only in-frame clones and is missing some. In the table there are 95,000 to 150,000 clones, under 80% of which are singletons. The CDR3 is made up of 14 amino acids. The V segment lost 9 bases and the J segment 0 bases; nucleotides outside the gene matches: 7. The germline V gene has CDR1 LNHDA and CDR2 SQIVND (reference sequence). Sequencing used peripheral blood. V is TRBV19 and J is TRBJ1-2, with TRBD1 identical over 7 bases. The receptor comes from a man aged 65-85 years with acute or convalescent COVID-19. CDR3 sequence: CASGEQGTNYGYTF. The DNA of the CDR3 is TGTGCCAGCGGGGAACAGGGGACTAACTATGGCTACACCTTC.